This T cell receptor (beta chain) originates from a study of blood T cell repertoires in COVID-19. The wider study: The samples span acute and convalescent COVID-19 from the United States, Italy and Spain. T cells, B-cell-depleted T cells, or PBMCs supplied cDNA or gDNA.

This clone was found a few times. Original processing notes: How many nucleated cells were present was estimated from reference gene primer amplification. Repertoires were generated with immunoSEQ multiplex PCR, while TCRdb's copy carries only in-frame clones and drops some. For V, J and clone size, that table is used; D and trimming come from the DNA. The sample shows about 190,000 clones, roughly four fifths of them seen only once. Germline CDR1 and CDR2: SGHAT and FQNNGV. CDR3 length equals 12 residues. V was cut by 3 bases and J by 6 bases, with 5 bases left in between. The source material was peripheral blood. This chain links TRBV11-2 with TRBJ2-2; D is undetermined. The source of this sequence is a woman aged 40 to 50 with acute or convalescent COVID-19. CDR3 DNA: TGTGCCAGCAGCTTTCTCTCCGGGGAGCTGTTTTTT. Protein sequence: CASSFLSGELFF.